The present entry profiles one T cell receptor beta chain with its context. The junction does not match germline at one end; this may be a read error. In Seattle, patients joined the study during active infection and were tracked longitudinally. How the authors handled the data: Amplification of reference gene primers was used by the study to estimate nucleated cell counts. The table came from immunoSEQ multiplex PCR; TCRdb's copy has only in-frame clones and leaves some out. V and J calls and clone size follow that table, whereas D and trimming were derived from the DNA. Among 150,000 to 170,000 clones, 65% to 90% were seen once, and the ten largest hold roughly an eighth. Germline V gives CDR1 SGHRS, CDR2 YFSETQ. The CDR3 has 12 residues. This sample stems from a study of blood T cell repertoires in COVID-19. Across the study: Both acute and convalescent COVID-19 samples were obtained from the United States, Italy and Spain.

The TCR was taken from a woman aged 55-75 years with COVID-19, enrolled during active disease. Sequencing was performed on peripheral blood. The chain carries TRBV5-1 and TRBJ2-1, with a possible D match to TRBD2 (6 bases). The CDR3 sequence is CASSRGVGNNIF. In DNA, the CDR3 is TGCGCCAGCAGCCGCGGGGTGGGTAACAACATCTTC.